This record covers a single T cell receptor (beta chain). Trimming pared 2 bases from V and 1 base from J, leaving 18 bases between. The CDR3 is 17 amino acids. The germline V gene encodes CDR1 SGHRS and CDR2 YFSETQ. This sample was included in a study of blood T cell repertoires in COVID-19. Turning to the study itself: Material from acute and convalescent COVID-19 was sourced from the United States, Italy and Spain. In each case, the material was cDNA or gDNA derived from T cells, B-cell-depleted T cells, or PBMCs.

The age range of participants was about 18 to 95 years, with residence in about two dozen US areas. Cohorts were assigned according to the clinical history that participants reported. Generated by immunoSEQ multiplex PCR, the TCRdb table keeps only in-frame clones and is missing some. The sample has 300,000 to 400,000 clones, 88% seen once; the top ten hold 0.9% to 1.5%. The chain couples TRBV5-1 to TRBJ2-5; perhaps TRBD2 as D (7 bases). Material: PBMCs or T cells enriched from blood (not recorded which). The receptor was isolated from a woman under 30 who had recovered from COVID-19. In DNA form, the CDR3 reads TGCGCCAGCAGCTTAGCCGCCGGGGGGCGCTTCCAAGAGACCCAGTACTTC. Translating it yields CASSLAAGGRFQETQYF.